This record looks at one T cell receptor beta chain sequence and its context. The junction had 9 bases not matched to a gene; V was cut back by 8 bases and J by 6 bases. Germline CDR1 reads MNHEY; CDR2 reads SMNVEV (reference sequence). This CDR3 is built from 15 residues. Arm-PCR with iRepertoire HTBI primers amplified the CDR3 regions for these TCR beta libraries. Via MiXCR, TCRdb re-called the multiplex PCR reads, giving one row per CDR3 protein. The table has about 460,000 distinct CDR3 sequences, roughly 22% seen once. This record comes from a study of regulatory T cells in long-lasting Graves disease. Time point defined: persistent/refractory GD, antithyroid drugs over 5 years with positive TRAb. Isolated PBMC RNA provided the starting material for the TCR library.

The chain is built from TRBV27 and TRBJ2-2; 10 nucleotides line up with TRBD1. The receptor's source is a female donor with Graves disease. The sequencing used peripheral blood mononuclear cells (PBMCs), collected when the disease was refractory, from a patient treated with antithyroid drugs. For the CDR3, the DNA is TGTGCCAGCGGACCGGGACAGGGGAAGGCCGGGGAGCTGTTTTTT. Translated: CASGPGQGKAGELFF.